This T cell receptor (beta chain) was observed in a study of cytomegalovirus exposure and HLA in healthy donors. This CDR3 has 15 residues. The germline CDR1 and CDR2 sequences are MNHEY and SMNVEV (reference sequence). Losses at the gene ends were 2 bases for V and 9 bases for J; bases not matched to a gene: 6. Notes on this clone: Antigen unknown.

Study-wide results and limits: Likely technical artifact: a cluster of highly shared sequence variants. Per published reports, the classifier diagnosed cytomegalovirus status with high specificity and sensitivity. In an earlier analysis, about 87% or about 30%: the productive usage of most TCR beta V segments.

Primers: 60 Vbeta forward and 13 Jbeta reverse. TCRdb's copy holds only in-frame clones and misses some; the assay was immunoSEQ multiplex PCR. Its clone listing holds 65,000 to 80,000 clones. The V gene is TRBV27, the J gene TRBJ2-1, with TRBD2 identical over 11 bases. The sequence was collected from a female donor in good health and CMV-seropositive. Input material: PBMCs. CDR3 amino acids: CASSLEASGRFEQFF. The DNA for the CDR3 is TGTGCCAGCAGTTTAGAGGCTAGCGGGAGGTTTGAGCAGTTCTTC.